This T cell receptor beta chain was sequenced during a study of radiation and T cells in renal cell carcinoma. Losses at the gene ends were 1 base for V and 2 bases for J; bases not matched to a gene: 2. The CDR3 length is 14 residues. The V gene's germline CDR1 is GTSNPN and CDR2 SVGIG (reference sequence). Time point reported: blood 4 weeks post-SBRT, at nephrectomy. Noted treatment: 15 Gy SBRT to primary tumor, nephrectomy 4 weeks later. Nephrectomy followed 15 Gy stereotactic body radiation by 4 weeks. This clone was counted once. Using immunoSEQ multiplex PCR, the repertoire was profiled, and TCRdb retains in-frame clones only, with some absent. The table has some 81,000 clones, about 88% seen once.

This rearrangement joins TRBV30 to TRBJ2-7, with TRBD1 matching over 10 bases. Source: blood, taken from a patient whose treatment included radiotherapy and nephrectomy. The clonotype was recovered from a woman aged 70 to 79 with renal cell carcinoma. The CDR3 sequence is CAWSDGTGAYEQYF. Here the CDR3 DNA reads TGTGCCTGGAGTGATGGGACAGGGGCCTACGAGCAGTACTTC.